The 21 T cell receptor beta chains below all came from one sample that was sequenced in a study of blood T cells in healthy people across ages. A second PCR, run for roughly 6 to 11 cycles, used a sample-barcoded 5' primer plus a J-beta primer mix. TCRdb analysed the 5' RACE reads with MiXCR anew, one entry per CDR3 protein. The table has over a million distinct CDR3 sequences, 35% to 55% seen once. Sequenced input: blood. The receptors were gathered from a woman aged 55-69 years in good health.

The chain links TRBV18 to TRBJ2-7; 7 bases map to TRBD2. Germline assignment: CDR1 KGHSH and CDR2 LQKENI. This CDR3 is built from 16 residues. V was pared by 3 bases and J by 4 bases, with 12 bases of the junction left unmatched. DNA of the CDR3: TGTGCCAGCTCACCCTCCAGGCGCGGGAGCGAGTACGAGCAGTACTTC. This sequence encodes CASSPSRRGSEYEQYF.

J is TRBJ2-1 and V is TRBV7-3; D not resolved. The CDR3 contains 15 residues. Per germline, CDR1 SGHTA and CDR2 FQGTGA. Trimming removed 7 bases from V and 2 bases from J, with 15 bases in between. CDR3 residues: CASTPQVAPYNEQFF. The CDR3 DNA is TGTGCCAGCACCCCCCAGGTGGCCCCCTACAATGAGCAGTTCTTC.

The gene calls are TRBV13 and TRBJ2-1; 9 bases are a match to TRBD2. The last part of the DNA fits TRBJ2-7 better; the J call may be wrong. The CDR3 length is 17 residues. Germline CDR1 reads PRHDT; CDR2 reads FYEKMQ (reference sequence). CDR3 residues: CASSLAGAGGPYNEQYF. The DNA of the CDR3 is TGTGCCAGCAGCTTAGCAGGAGCGGGAGGACCCTACAATGAGCAGTACTTC.

The chain couples TRBV5-1 to TRBJ1-1; a weak D match, TRBD1 (5 bases). Germline-derived CDR1 and CDR2 are SGHRS and YFSETQ. V was cut by 3 bases and J by 4 bases, with 10 bases left in between. The CDR3 loop spans 13 amino acids. The CDR3 reads CASSSQAGTEAFF. CDR3 nucleotides: TGCGCCAGCAGCTCACAGGCCGGCACTGAAGCTTTCTTT.

This chain links TRBV20-1 with TRBJ2-5; unclear D gene. The DNA matches TRBJ2-7 better at its end, which makes the J call doubtful. The V gene's germline CDR1 is DFQATT and CDR2 SNEGSKA (reference sequence). The CDR3 is 13 residues long. The CDR3 loop reads CSARAPGTYEQYF. In DNA form, the CDR3 reads TGCAGTGCTAGAGCCCCAGGAACCTACGAGCAGTACTTC.

The table lists this clonotype with a few counts. The chain links TRBV20-1 to TRBJ2-5; D gene unclear. There are 15 residues in the CDR3. CDR1 is DFQATT, CDR2 SNEGSKA, per germline (reference sequence). V shed 0 bases and J shed 1 base, with 12 bases lying between them. The CDR3 DNA is TGCAGTGCTAGAGATCACGAGAACAGCCAAGAGACCCAGTACTTC. Amino acids: CSARDHENSQETQYF.

The chain combines TRBV7-9 with TRBJ2-7; TRBD1 is a possible D gene (6 bases). The germline CDR1 and CDR2 sequences are SEHNR and FQNEAQ (reference sequence). V dropped 2 bases and J dropped 3 bases, with 11 bases sitting between them. The CDR3 has 14 amino acids. In nucleotides, the CDR3 is TGTGCCAGCAGCTTACCCGGACAGTACTACGAGCAGTACTTC. Protein product: CASSLPGQYYEQYF.

This chain links TRBV20-1 with TRBJ1-2; possibly TRBD1 for D (6 bases). The CDR3 is made up of 13 amino acids. CDR1 is DFQATT and CDR2 is SNEGSKA in the germline V gene (reference sequence). The V end lost 2 bases, the J end lost 8 bases, and 15 bases lay between the germline ends. The CDR3 coding sequence is TGCAGTGCTAGACCTCCAGGGGTCGGAGGCTACACCTTC. This sequence encodes CSARPPGVGGYTF.

The V call is TRBV25-1, the J call TRBJ2-3; 12 bases map to TRBD2. Per the germline V gene, CDR1 is MGHDK and CDR2 is SYGVNS. V trimming: 8 bases; J trimming: 4 bases; junction bases outside the gene matches: 4. This CDR3 spans 14 amino acids. For the CDR3, the DNA is TGTGCCAGCCGACTAGCGGGGGAGCCAGATACGCAGTATTTT. It is translated as CASRLAGEPDTQYF.

The V and J genes are TRBV4-3 and TRBJ2-5; tentatively, D is TRBD1 (6 bases). Trimming shortened V by 3 bases and J by 5 bases, and 13 bases separated the two germline ends. The CDR3 runs 14 residues. Looked up from germline, CDR1 is LGHNA and CDR2 is YSLEER. For the CDR3, the DNA is TGCGCCAGCAGCCATACAGGGAAGGGCGAGACCCAGTACTTC. This codes for CASSHTGKGETQYF.

This clonotype was counted ten times or more. V is TRBV10-3 and J is TRBJ2-7, with D unclear. There are 13 residues in the CDR3. The germline gives CDR1 ENHRY, CDR2 SYGVKD. Trimming pared 0 bases from V and 6 bases from J, leaving 9 bases between. The DNA for the CDR3 is TGTGCCATCAGTGAGTCCTCAGCATCCGAGCAGTACTTC. Translating it yields CAISESSASEQYF.

The chain couples TRBV10-3 to TRBJ1-5, with D possibly being TRBD1 (6 bases). V shed 6 bases and J shed 0 bases, with 21 bases lying between them. Germline V lookup: CDR1 ENHRY, CDR2 SYGVKD. This CDR3 has 18 residues. CDR3 sequence: CAISQGLRGSDSNQPQHF. In DNA form, the CDR3 reads TGTGCCATCAGCCAGGGGCTCCGGGGATCAGATAGCAATCAGCCCCAGCATTTT.

This clonotype was seen more than once but under ten times. The chain is built from TRBV28 and TRBJ2-3; D possibly corresponds to TRBD1 (5 bases). This CDR3 contains 14 residues. Trimming removed 3 bases at V and 10 bases at J, with 17 bases between. Per germline, CDR1 MDHEN and CDR2 SYDVKM. CDR3 sequence: CASSFPSIGDAQYF. Here the CDR3 DNA reads TGTGCCAGCAGTTTCCCCAGCATAGGGGATGCGCAGTATTTT.

The rearrangement uses TRBV13 and TRBJ2-1; TRBD2 aligns across 11 bases. Germline V gene lookup returns CDR1 PRHDT and CDR2 FYEKMQ (reference sequence). The CDR3 runs to 20 residues. J gave up 8 bases and V 0 bases, and 18 bases lay outside the gene matches. The CDR3 spells CASSLGLYPGTGLADDEQFF. As DNA, the CDR3 is TGTGCCAGCAGCTTAGGCCTCTACCCGGGCACGGGACTAGCGGACGATGAGCAGTTCTTC.

V and J are TRBV10-1 and TRBJ1-1; 10 positions match TRBD1. The CDR3 is 16 amino acids. Germline CDR1 is WNHNN and CDR2 is SYGVQD (reference sequence). V gave up 4 bases and J gave up 4 bases; unmatched junction bases: 9. CDR3 nucleotides: TGCGCCAGCAGTGCCGGGACAGGGGCAACAAGCACTGAAGCTTTCTTT. Translated, it gives CASSAGTGATSTEAFF.

V usage is TRBV20-1 and J usage is TRBJ2-3; 9 bases map to TRBD2. The CDR3 is 16 residues long. Unmatched junction bases numbered 7, after V lost 0 bases and J lost 3 bases. Germline CDR1 and CDR2: DFQATT and SNEGSKA (reference sequence). The CDR3 DNA sequence: TGCAGTGCTAGAGATCCTGTTAGCGGGAGAACAGATACGCAGTATTTT. Translated, it gives CSARDPVSGRTDTQYF.

This clonotype was found a few times. The J gene is TRBJ2-5, the V gene TRBV12-3 or TRBV12-4; tentatively, D is TRBD1 (5 bases). V was pared by 1 base and J by 5 bases, with 11 bases between. This CDR3 is built from 14 residues. CDR3 amino acids: CASSLEGRAETQYF. As DNA, the CDR3 is TGTGCCAGCAGTTTAGAAGGCAGGGCTGAGACCCAGTACTTC.

There are a few counts of this clonotype. This chain joins TRBV20-1 and TRBJ2-6; D unclear. Germline V lookup: CDR1 DFQATT, CDR2 SNEGSKA (reference sequence). V lost 2 bases to trimming and J lost 0 bases, with 8 bases between them. The CDR3 is 15 residues long. The CDR3 region has the DNA TGCAGTGCTAGATCTATAAGCTCTGGGGCCAACGTCCTGACTTTC. This encodes CSARSISSGANVLTF.

J is TRBJ2-5 and V is TRBV24-1; 9 nucleotides line up with TRBD2. V dropped 7 bases and J dropped 11; count of bases not matched to a gene: 16. This CDR3 is built from 15 residues. Looked up from germline, CDR1 is KGHDR and CDR2 is SFDVKD. The CDR3 DNA is TGTGCCACCAGCGCAGGGGCTAGCGGGACGGATGAGCAGTACTTC. Its translation: CATSAGASGTDEQYF.

This clonotype showed up many times. The V gene is TRBV6-2 or TRBV6-3, the J gene TRBJ1-2; possibly TRBD1 for D (5 bases). From germline, CDR1 is MNHEY and CDR2 SVGEGT. Trimming removed 7 bases from V and 0 bases from J, with 12 bases in between. This CDR3 region has 14 residues. CDR3 coding DNA: TGTGCCAGCACAGACAGCCCGACTAACTATGGCTACACCTTC. This gives the protein CASTDSPTNYGYTF.

This sequence joins TRBV29-1 and TRBJ2-4; D remains unclear. V was cut by 6 bases and J by 1 base, with 19 bases left in between. The germline V gene encodes CDR1 SQVTM and CDR2 ANQGSEA. This CDR3 is built from 16 residues. The CDR3 loop reads CSVSRSLYGAKNIQYF. In DNA, the CDR3 is TGCAGCGTAAGTCGGAGTCTTTACGGGGCCAAAAACATTCAGTACTTC.